The clone carrying this T cell receptor beta chain was recorded many times. The data are from a study of T-cell reconstitution after alpha-beta-depleted transplantation in children. CDR1 and CDR2 (germline): MNHEY, SVGAGI. V shed 0 bases and J shed 4 bases, with 9 bases lying between them. This CDR3 has 14 residues. Unique molecular identifiers were incorporated during preparation of the TCRbeta library. One entry per CDR3 protein results from TCRdb running MiXCR on the PCR reads. The sample carries hundreds of thousands of distinct CDR3 sequences, 9.5% to 15% recorded once. The receptor was derived from a human donor who donated a stem cell graft to a child with acute lymphoblastic leukemia. The sample here was PBMCs from the stem cell graft donor, taken from the stem cell graft. The chain has TRBV6-5 and TRBJ1-2; the D is unclear. CDR3 DNA sequence: TGTGCCAGCAGTTACTCGTCCGATGTCTATGGCTACACCTTC. It yields the protein CASSYSSDVYGYTF.